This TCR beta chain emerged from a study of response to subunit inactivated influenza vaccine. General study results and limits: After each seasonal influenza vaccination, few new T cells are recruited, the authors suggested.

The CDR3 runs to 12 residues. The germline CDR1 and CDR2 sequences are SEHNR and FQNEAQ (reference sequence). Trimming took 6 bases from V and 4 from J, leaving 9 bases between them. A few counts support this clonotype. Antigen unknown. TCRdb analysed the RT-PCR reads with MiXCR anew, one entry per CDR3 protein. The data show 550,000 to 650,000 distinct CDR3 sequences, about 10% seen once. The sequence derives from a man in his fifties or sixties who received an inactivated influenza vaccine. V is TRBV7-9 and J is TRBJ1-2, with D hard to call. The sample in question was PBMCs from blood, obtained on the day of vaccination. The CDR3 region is CASSGDRYGYTF. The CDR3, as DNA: TGTGCCAGCAGTGGGGATCGCTATGGCTACACCTTC.